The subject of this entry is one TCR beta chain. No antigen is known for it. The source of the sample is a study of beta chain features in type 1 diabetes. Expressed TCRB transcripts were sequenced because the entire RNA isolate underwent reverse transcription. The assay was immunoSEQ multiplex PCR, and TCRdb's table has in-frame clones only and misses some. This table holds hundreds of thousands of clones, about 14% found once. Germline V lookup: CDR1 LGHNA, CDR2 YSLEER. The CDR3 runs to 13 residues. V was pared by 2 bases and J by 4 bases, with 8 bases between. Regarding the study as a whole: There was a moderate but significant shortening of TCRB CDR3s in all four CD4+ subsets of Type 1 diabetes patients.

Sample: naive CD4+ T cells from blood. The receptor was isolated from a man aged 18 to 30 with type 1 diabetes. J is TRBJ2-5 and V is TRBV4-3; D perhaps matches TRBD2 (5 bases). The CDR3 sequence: CASSQRLLETQYF. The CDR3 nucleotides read TGCGCCAGCAGCCAAAGACTACTAGAGACCCAGTACTTC.